This T cell receptor beta chain was found in a study of CD8 T cells in Susac syndrome. Study-level information: At the time their blood was drawn, patients with Susac syndrome were either therapy-naive, on corticosteroids (with some of them also receiving intravenous immunoglobulin), or on intravenous immunoglobulin alone.

The CDR3 is 17 amino acids. The V segment lost 0 bases and the J segment 4 bases; nucleotides outside the gene matches: 6. An amount of RNA that ranged from 0.5 to 1 ug was reverse transcribed with random hexamers. TCRdb passed the immunoSEQ multiplex PCR reads through MiXCR, listing each CDR3 protein once. The repertoire holds 77,000 or so distinct CDR3 sequences, with more than 85% as singletons. Material: CD4+ T cells from PBMCs. The sequence derives from a human donor with Susac syndrome. The chain couples TRBV12-3 or TRBV12-4 to TRBJ2-3; 11 positions agree with TRBD2. The CDR3 region is CASSLARLAGGADTQYF. The CDR3 nucleotides read TGTGCCAGCAGTTTAGCGAGGCTAGCGGGAGGCGCAGATACGCAGTATTTT.